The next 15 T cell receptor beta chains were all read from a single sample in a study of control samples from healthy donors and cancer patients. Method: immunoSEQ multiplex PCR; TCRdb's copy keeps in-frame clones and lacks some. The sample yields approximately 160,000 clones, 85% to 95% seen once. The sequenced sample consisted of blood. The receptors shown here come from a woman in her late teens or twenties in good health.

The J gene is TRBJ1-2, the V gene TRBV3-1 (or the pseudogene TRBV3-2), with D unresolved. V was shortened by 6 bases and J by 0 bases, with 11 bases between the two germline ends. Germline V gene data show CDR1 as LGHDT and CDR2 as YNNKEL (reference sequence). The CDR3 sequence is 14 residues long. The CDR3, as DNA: TGTGCCAGCAGAAGCCCCGGGACTAACTATGGCTACACCTTC. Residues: CASRSPGTNYGYTF.

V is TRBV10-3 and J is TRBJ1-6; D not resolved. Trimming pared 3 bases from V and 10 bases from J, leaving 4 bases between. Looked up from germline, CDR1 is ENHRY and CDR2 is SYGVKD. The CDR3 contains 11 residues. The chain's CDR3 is CAISDESPLHF. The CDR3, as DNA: TGTGCCATCAGTGACGAGTCACCCCTCCACTTT.

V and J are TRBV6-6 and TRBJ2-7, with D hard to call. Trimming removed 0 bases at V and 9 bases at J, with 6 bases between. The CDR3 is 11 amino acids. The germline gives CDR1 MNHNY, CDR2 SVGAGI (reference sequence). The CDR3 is CASSYSEGQYF. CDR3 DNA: TGTGCCAGCAGTTACTCCGAAGGGCAGTACTTC.

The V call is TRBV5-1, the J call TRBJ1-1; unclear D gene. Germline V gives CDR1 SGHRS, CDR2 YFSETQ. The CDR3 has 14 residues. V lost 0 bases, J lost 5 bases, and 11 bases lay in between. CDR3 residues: CASSLEGSGTEAFF. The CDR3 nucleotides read TGCGCCAGCAGCTTGGAGGGATCGGGGACTGAAGCTTTCTTT.

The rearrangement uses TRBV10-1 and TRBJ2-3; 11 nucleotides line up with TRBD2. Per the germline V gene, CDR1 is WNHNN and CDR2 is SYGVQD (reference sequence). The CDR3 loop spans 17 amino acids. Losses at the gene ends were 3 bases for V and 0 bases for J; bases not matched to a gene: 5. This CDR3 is CASSDPTSGASTDTQYF. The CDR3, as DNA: TGCGCCAGCAGTGATCCGACTAGCGGGGCTAGCACAGATACGCAGTATTTT.

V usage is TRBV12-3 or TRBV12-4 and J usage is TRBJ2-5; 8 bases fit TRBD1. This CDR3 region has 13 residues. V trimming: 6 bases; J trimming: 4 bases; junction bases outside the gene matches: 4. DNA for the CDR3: TGTGCCAGCAGCCCCGGGACAGGAGAGACCCAGTACTTC. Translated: CASSPGTGETQYF.

The CDR3 DNA follows: TGTGCCACCAGCAGAGTAGGGGATCAGCCCCAGCATTTT. Protein sequence: CATSRVGDQPQHF. The genes are TRBV15 and TRBJ1-5; the D gene is possibly TRBD1 (5 bases). Germline V gives CDR1 LNHNV, CDR2 YYDKDF (reference sequence). The CDR3 contains 13 residues. V was shortened by 1 base and J by 5 bases, with 6 bases between the two germline ends.

CDR3 coding DNA: TGTGCCATTTCGGGGGGGCCGGGAGATACGCAGTATTTT. It encodes CAISGGPGDTQYF. This chain connects TRBV7-2 to TRBJ2-3; TRBD2 agrees at 8 bases. Germline V gene sequence: CDR1 SGHTA, CDR2 FQGNSA. The CDR3 sequence is 13 residues long. V lost 10 bases to trimming and J lost 5 bases; unmatched junction nucleotides: 8.

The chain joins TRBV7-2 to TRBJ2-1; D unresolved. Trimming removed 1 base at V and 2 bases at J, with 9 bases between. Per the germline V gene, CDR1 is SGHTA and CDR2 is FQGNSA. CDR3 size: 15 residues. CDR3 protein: CASSLVPFTYNEQFF. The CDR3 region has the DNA TGTGCCAGCAGCTTAGTCCCCTTCACCTACAATGAGCAGTTCTTC. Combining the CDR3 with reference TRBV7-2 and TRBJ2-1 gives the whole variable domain GAGVSQSPSNKVTEKGKDVELRCDPISGHTALYWYRQSLGQGLEFLIYFQGNSAPDKSGLPSDRFSAERTGGSVSTLTIQRTQQEDSAVYLCASSLVPFTYNEQFFGPGTRLTVL.

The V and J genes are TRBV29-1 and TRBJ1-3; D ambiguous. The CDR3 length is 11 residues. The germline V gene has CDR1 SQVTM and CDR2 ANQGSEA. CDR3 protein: CAGSFGNTIYF. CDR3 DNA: TGCGCCGGGAGCTTTGGAAACACCATATATTTT.

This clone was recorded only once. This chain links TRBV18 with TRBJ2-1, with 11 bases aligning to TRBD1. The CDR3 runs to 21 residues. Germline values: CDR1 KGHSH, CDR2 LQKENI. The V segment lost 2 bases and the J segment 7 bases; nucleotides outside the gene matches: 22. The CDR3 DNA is TGTGCCAGCTCACCAAATTTCTGGATTCCGGGACAGGGGGGGAAGGGGAATGAGCAGTTCTTC. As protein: CASSPNFWIPGQGGKGNEQFF. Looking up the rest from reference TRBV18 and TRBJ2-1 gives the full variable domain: NAGVMQNPRHLVRRRGQEARLRCSPMKGHSHVYWYRQLPEEGLKFMVYLQKENIIDESGMPKERFSAEFPKEGPSILRIQQVVRGDSAAYFCASSPNFWIPGQGGKGNEQFFGPGTRLTVL.

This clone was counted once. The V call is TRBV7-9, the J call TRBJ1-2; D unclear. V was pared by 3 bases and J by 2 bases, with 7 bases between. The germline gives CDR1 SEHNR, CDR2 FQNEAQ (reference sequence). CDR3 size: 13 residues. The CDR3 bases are TGTGCCAGCAGCTTCGACGTCAACTATGGCTACACCTTC. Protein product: CASSFDVNYGYTF.

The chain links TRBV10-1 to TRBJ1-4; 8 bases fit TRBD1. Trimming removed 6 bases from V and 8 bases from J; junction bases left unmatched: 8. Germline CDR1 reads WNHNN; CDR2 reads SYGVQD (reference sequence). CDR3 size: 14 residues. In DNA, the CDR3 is TGCGCCAGCAGCTTACACAGGGGGTGGGAAAAACTGTTTTTT. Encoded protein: CASSLHRGWEKLFF.

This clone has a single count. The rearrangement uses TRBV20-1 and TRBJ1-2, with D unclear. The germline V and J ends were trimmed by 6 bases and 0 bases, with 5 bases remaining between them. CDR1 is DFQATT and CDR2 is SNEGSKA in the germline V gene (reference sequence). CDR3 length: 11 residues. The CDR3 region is CSATTNYGYTF. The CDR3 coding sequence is TGCAGTGCGACTACTAACTATGGCTACACCTTC.

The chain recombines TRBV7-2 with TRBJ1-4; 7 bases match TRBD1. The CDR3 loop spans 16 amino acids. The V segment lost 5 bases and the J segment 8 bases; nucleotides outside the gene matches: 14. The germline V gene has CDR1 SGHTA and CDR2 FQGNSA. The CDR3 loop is CASSPSQDRAWEKLFF. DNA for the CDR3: TGTGCCAGCAGCCCGAGTCAAGACAGGGCGTGGGAAAAACTGTTTTTT. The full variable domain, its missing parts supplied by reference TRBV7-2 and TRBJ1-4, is GAGVSQSPSNKVTEKGKDVELRCDPISGHTALYWYRQSLGQGLEFLIYFQGNSAPDKSGLPSDRFSAERTGGSVSTLTIQRTQQEDSAVYLCASSPSQDRAWEKLFFGSGTQLSVL.